The 21 T cell receptor beta chains in this list originate from one sample, sequenced in a study of OX40 agonist ivuxolimab in advanced cancers. Measured with immunoSEQ multiplex PCR; TCRdb has only the in-frame clones, and not every one. The sample includes fewer than 40,000 clones, approximately 80% of them seen just once. The sequences come from CD4+ or CD8+ T cells sorted from blood, collected in a trial of the OX40 agonist ivuxolimab. Receptor source: an adult with an advanced solid tumor such as melanoma, head and neck, liver or kidney cancer.

The chain recombines TRBV9 with TRBJ2-1; perhaps TRBD2 as D (7 bases). The CDR3 covers 19 residues. V was shortened by 0 bases and J by 4 bases, with 23 bases between the two germline ends. Germline loops: CDR1 SGDLS, CDR2 YYNGEE. CDR3 amino acids: CASSVGRGTGGVGYNEQFF. The CDR3 DNA is TGTGCCAGCAGCGTAGGGAGGGGGACGGGAGGAGTTGGGTACAATGAGCAGTTCTTC.

This chain links TRBV15 with TRBJ1-6; D gene uncertain. Per germline, CDR1 LNHNV and CDR2 YYDKDF (reference sequence). Trimming removed 0 bases from V and 8 bases from J, with 5 bases in between. The CDR3 has 13 residues. Here the CDR3 DNA reads TGTGCCACCAGCAGAGATGGAGATTCACCCCTCCACTTT. As protein: CATSRDGDSPLHF. Supplemented by reference TRBV15 and TRBJ1-6, the full variable domain reads DAMVIQNPRYQVTQFGKPVTLSCSQTLNHNVMYWYQQKSSQAPKLLFHYYDKDFNNEADTPDNFQSRRPNTSFCFLDIRSPGLGDTAMYLCATSRDGDSPLHFGNGTRLTVT.

The gene calls are TRBV9 and TRBJ2-1; 13 bases are shared with TRBD2. The trim removed 4 bases at V and 10 bases at J, leaving 8 bases unmatched. This CDR3 is built from 15 residues. CDR1 is SGDLS, CDR2 YYNGEE, per germline. Here the CDR3 reads CASSTTGTSGTEQFF. The CDR3 DNA sequence: TGTGCCAGCAGCACCACCGGGACTAGCGGGACAGAGCAGTTCTTC.

The V gene is TRBV6-6, the J gene TRBJ2-7; D is undetermined. The CDR3 is 12 residues long. Germline-derived CDR1 and CDR2 are MNHNY and SVGAGI (reference sequence). The V and J ends lost 6 bases and 3 bases respectively, with 9 bases between them. The CDR3 DNA reads TGTGCCAGCAGGGAGACCATCTACGAGCAGTACTTC. It encodes CASRETIYEQYF.

The chain couples TRBV7-2 to TRBJ2-5; 11 bases align to TRBD2. V lost 4 bases to trimming and J lost 2 bases; unmatched junction nucleotides: 6. CDR3 length: 16 residues. Germline V gene data show CDR1 as SGHTA and CDR2 as FQGNSA. DNA for the CDR3: TGTGCCAGCAGCTCTCGTAGCGGGAGGGGGCAAGAGACCCAGTACTTC. Its translation is CASSSRSGRGQETQYF.

The rearrangement links TRBV15 to TRBJ1-1; D call uncertain. The V end lost 0 bases, the J end lost 5 bases, and 13 bases lay between the germline ends. The germline gives CDR1 LNHNV, CDR2 YYDKDF (reference sequence). The CDR3 consists of 15 residues. The CDR3 is CATSRDPRVETEAFF. The CDR3 region has the DNA TGTGCCACCAGCAGAGATCCGAGGGTCGAGACTGAAGCTTTCTTT.

This sequence joins TRBV10-2 and TRBJ2-1; D may be TRBD2 (6 bases). Germline V CDR1 and CDR2: WSHSY, SAAADI. Trimming pared 0 bases from V and 6 bases from J, leaving 12 bases between. The CDR3 totals 15 residues. CDR3 bases: TGCGCCAGCAGTGAGTCTCGGGTGGGGGGCAATGAGCAGTTCTTC. Translation gives CASSESRVGGNEQFF.

The genes are TRBV5-1 and TRBJ2-3, with D perhaps matching TRBD2 (5 bases). Trimming pared 1 base from V and 5 bases from J, leaving 20 bases between. The CDR3 spans 17 residues. Germline values: CDR1 SGHRS, CDR2 YFSETQ. Here the CDR3 reads CASSLSRSQSAGDTQYF. CDR3 bases: TGCGCCAGCAGCTTGAGCAGGTCACAATCCGCGGGAGATACGCAGTATTTT. Based on the CDR3 plus reference TRBV5-1 and TRBJ2-3, the full variable domain is KAGVTQTPRYLIKTRGQQVTLSCSPISGHRSVSWYQQTPGQGLQFLFEYFSETQRNKGNFPGRFSGRQFSNSRSEMNVSTLELGDSALYLCASSLSRSQSAGDTQYFGPGTRLTVL.

The V and J genes are TRBV19 and TRBJ1-3; 8 bases are shared with TRBD1. The CDR3 is made up of 16 amino acids. Germline V gene sequence: CDR1 LNHDA, CDR2 SQIVND (reference sequence). Unmatched junction bases numbered 8, after V lost 7 bases and J lost 0 bases. This CDR3 is CASTRDRSSSGNTIYF. DNA of the CDR3: TGTGCCAGTACCCGGGACAGGTCCAGCTCTGGAAACACCATATATTTT.

The genes are TRBV2 and TRBJ2-2, with TRBD1 as a possible D gene (5 bases). This CDR3 is built from 13 residues. The V and J ends lost 10 bases and 2 bases respectively, with 11 bases between them. Per germline, CDR1 SNHLY and CDR2 FYNNEI. In nucleotides, the CDR3 is TGTGCCACCAGGGCAGGCAACACCGGGGAGCTGTTTTTT. As protein: CATRAGNTGELFF. The full variable domain, rest sourced from reference TRBV2 and TRBJ2-2, is EPEVTQTPSHQVTQMGQEVILRCVPISNHLYFYWYRQILGQKVEFLVSFYNNEISEKSEIFDDQFSVERPDGSNFTLKIRSTKLEDSAMYFCATRAGNTGELFFGEGSRLTVL.

The genes are TRBV7-2 and TRBJ2-7; D uncertain. The CDR3 consists of 13 residues. V lost 7 bases to trimming and J lost 6 bases, with 16 bases between them. The V gene's germline CDR1 is SGHTA and CDR2 FQGNSA. DNA of the CDR3: TGTGCCAGCACCTTGCACGTTATGTCCGAGCAGTACTTC. This translates into CASTLHVMSEQYF.

The chain uses TRBV7-2 and TRBJ1-1; 8 bases are a match to TRBD1. The germline V gene has CDR1 SGHTA and CDR2 FQGNSA. V shed 1 base, J shed 10 bases, and the junction held 8 bases outside the gene matches. CDR3 length equals 14 residues. CDR3 bases: TGTGCCAGCAGCTTAGAGAGGACAGGGAGTGGAGCTTTCTTT. It codes for CASSLERTGSGAFF.

The rearrangement links TRBV6-1 to TRBJ2-2; no clear D. CDR3 length: 14 residues. Between the trimmed V and J ends, which lost 2 bases and 4 bases, there was a span of 8 bases. The germline V gene encodes CDR1 MNHNS and CDR2 SASEGT. The CDR3 DNA is TGTGCCAGCAGTGAACGGTGGGCCACCGGGGAGCTGTTTTTT. It is translated as CASSERWATGELFF.

The genes are TRBV27 and TRBJ2-6, with D perhaps being TRBD1 or TRBD2 (5 bases each). Germline CDR1 is MNHEY and CDR2 is SMNVEV (reference sequence). The CDR3 totals 15 residues. Trimming took 4 bases from V and 0 from J, leaving 7 bases between them. As DNA, the CDR3 is TGTGCCAGCAGTTCCGGGGCCTCTGGGGCCAACGTCCTGACTTTC. Its protein product is CASSSGASGANVLTF. Looking up the rest from reference TRBV27 and TRBJ2-6 gives the full variable domain: EAQVTQNPRYLITVTGKKLTVTCSQNMNHEYMSWYRQDPGLGLRQIYYSMNVEVTDKGDVPEGYKVSRKEKRNFPLILESPSPNQTSLYFCASSSGASGANVLTFGAGSRLTVL.

This sequence joins TRBV6-5 and TRBJ1-2; D call uncertain. The CDR3 loop spans 13 amino acids. Trimming stripped 2 bases from V and 3 bases from J, with 7 bases between. CDR1 and CDR2 (germline): MNHEY, SVGAGI. The CDR3 loop reads CASSYGADYGYTF. The DNA of the CDR3 is TGTGCCAGCAGTTACGGAGCGGACTATGGCTACACCTTC.

The chain has TRBV19 and TRBJ2-7; TRBD2 matches 11 bases. From germline, CDR1 is LNHDA and CDR2 SQIVND (reference sequence). Trimming cost V 4 bases and J 1 base; bases outside gene matches: 3. The CDR3 is 15 residues long. The CDR3 sequence is CASSTGLADSYEQYF. The CDR3 DNA sequence: TGTGCCAGTAGTACGGGACTAGCGGATTCCTACGAGCAGTACTTC. The full variable domain, rest sourced from reference TRBV19 and TRBJ2-7, is DGGITQSPKYLFRKEGQNVTLSCEQNLNHDAMYWYRQDPGQGLRLIYYSQIVNDFQKGDIAEGYSVSREKKESFPLTVTSAQKNPTAFYLCASSTGLADSYEQYFGPGTRLTVT.

The chain's CDR3 is CASSFRASSYNEQFF. For the CDR3, the DNA is TGCGCCAGCAGCTTTCGAGCTAGCTCCTACAATGAGCAGTTCTTC. V usage is TRBV5-1 and J usage is TRBJ2-1; D ambiguous. Trimming cost V 2 bases and J 0 bases, with 9 bases left between them. The CDR3 is 15 residues long. Germline V gene lookup returns CDR1 SGHRS and CDR2 YFSETQ.

This chain joins TRBV5-4 and TRBJ2-5; the D gene is possibly TRBD2 (6 bases). The end of the DNA is better explained by TRBJ2-7, so the J call may be wrong. In germline, CDR1 is SGHNT, CDR2 YYREEE (reference sequence). This CDR3 is built from 14 residues. CDR3 in DNA: TGTGCCAGCCGCGTGGGGGGAAGGGACTACGAGCAGTACTTC. This sequence encodes CASRVGGRDYEQYF.

This chain connects TRBV7-2 to TRBJ1-4, with D hard to call. The CDR3 covers 15 residues. Germline lookup yields CDR1 SGHTA and CDR2 FQGNSA. V was clipped by 5 bases and J by 0 bases, with 10 bases between them. The CDR3 loop is CASSPQTATNEKLFF. Here the CDR3 DNA reads TGTGCCAGCAGCCCTCAGACGGCAACTAATGAAAAACTGTTTTTT.

About this clone itself: This sample includes further DNA sequences coding for the same CDR3. The genes are TRBV28 and TRBJ2-2, with D hard to call. Germline V gives CDR1 MDHEN, CDR2 SYDVKM. V dropped 2 bases and J dropped 0 bases, with 7 bases sitting between them. The CDR3 length is 15 residues. The CDR3 loop reads CASSLGGANTGELFF. CDR3 sequence (DNA): TGTGCCAGCAGTTTAGGCGGAGCGAACACCGGGGAGCTGTTTTTT.

This chain links TRBV18 with TRBJ2-7, with D possibly being TRBD1 (6 bases). V gave up 3 bases and J gave up 0 bases, with 12 bases separating them. The CDR3 contains 15 residues. The germline gives CDR1 KGHSH, CDR2 LQKENI. CDR3 nucleotides: TGTGCCAGCTCACCCATAACAGGGACCTCCTACGAGCAGTACTTC. Protein sequence: CASSPITGTSYEQYF.